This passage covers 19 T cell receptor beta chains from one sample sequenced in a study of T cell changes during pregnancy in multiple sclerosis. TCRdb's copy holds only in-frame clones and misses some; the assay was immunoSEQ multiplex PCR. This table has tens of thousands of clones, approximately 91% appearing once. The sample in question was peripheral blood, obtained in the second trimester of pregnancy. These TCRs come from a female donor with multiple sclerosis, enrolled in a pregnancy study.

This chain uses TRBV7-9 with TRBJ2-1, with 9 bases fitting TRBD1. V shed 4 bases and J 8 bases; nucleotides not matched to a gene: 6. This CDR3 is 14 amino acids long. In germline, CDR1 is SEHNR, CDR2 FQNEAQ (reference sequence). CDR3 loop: CASSSRWDRDEQFF. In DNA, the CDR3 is TGTGCCAGCAGCTCACGATGGGACAGGGATGAGCAGTTCTTC.

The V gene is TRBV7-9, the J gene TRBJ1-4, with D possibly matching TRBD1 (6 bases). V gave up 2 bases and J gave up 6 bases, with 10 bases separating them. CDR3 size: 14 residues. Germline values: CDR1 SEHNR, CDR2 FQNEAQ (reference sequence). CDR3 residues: CASSLIGGHEKLFF. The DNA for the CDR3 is TGTGCCAGCAGCTTAATAGGGGGACATGAAAAACTGTTTTTT. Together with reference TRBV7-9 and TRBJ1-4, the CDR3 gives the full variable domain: DTGVSQNPRHKITKRGQNVTFRCDPISEHNRLYWYRQTLGQGPEFLTYFQNEAQLEKSRLLSDRFSAERPKGSFSTLEIQRTEQGDSAMYLCASSLIGGHEKLFFGSGTQLSVL.

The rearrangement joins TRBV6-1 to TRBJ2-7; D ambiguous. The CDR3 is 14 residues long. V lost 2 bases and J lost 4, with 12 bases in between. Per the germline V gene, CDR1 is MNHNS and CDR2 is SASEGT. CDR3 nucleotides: TGTGCCAGCAGTGAATATGGTGACTTATACGAGCAGTACTTC. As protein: CASSEYGDLYEQYF.

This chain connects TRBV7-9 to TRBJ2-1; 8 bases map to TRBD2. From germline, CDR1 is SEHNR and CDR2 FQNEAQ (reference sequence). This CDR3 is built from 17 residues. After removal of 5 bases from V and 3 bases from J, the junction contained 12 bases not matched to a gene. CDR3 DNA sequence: TGTGCCAGCAGCCAAGGGAGCGGGAGTTCGTACTACAATGAGCAGTTCTTC. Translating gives CASSQGSGSSYYNEQFF.

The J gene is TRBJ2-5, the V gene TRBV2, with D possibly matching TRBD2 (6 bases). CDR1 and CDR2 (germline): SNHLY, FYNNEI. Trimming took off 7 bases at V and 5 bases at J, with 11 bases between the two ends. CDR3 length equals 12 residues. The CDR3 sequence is CASIADGETQYF. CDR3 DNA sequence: TGTGCCAGCATAGCGGATGGGGAGACCCAGTACTTC.

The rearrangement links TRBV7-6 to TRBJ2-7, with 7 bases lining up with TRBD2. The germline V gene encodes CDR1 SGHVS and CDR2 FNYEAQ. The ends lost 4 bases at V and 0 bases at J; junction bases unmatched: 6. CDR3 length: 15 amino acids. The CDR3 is CASSSEAGDSYEQYF. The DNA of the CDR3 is TGTGCCAGCAGCTCCGAGGCGGGAGACTCCTACGAGCAGTACTTC.

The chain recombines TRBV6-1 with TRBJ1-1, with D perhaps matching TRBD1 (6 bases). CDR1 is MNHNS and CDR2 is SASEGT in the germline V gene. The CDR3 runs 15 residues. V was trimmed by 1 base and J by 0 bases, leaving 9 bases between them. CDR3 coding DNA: TGTGCCAGCAGTGAAGGTACAGGGCTGAACACTGAAGCTTTCTTT. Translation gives CASSEGTGLNTEAFF.

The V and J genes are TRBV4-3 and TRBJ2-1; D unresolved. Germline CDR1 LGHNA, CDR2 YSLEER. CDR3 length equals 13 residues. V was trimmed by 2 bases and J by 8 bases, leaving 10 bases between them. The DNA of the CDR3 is TGCGCCAGCAGCCAATGGGCAGGTTATGAGCAGTTCTTC. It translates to CASSQWAGYEQFF.

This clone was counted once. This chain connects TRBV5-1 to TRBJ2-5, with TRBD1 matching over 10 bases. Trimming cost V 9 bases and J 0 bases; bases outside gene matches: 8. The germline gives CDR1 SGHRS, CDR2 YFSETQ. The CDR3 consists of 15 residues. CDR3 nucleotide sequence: TGCGCCACCGAGCCGGGACAGGGGTACCAAGAGACCCAGTACTTC. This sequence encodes CATEPGQGYQETQYF.

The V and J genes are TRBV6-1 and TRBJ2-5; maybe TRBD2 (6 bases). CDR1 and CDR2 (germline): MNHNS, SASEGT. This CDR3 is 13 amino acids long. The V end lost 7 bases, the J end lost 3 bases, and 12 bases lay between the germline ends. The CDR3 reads CASKRLAKETQYF. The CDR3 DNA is TGTGCCAGCAAGAGGCTAGCGAAAGAGACCCAGTACTTC.

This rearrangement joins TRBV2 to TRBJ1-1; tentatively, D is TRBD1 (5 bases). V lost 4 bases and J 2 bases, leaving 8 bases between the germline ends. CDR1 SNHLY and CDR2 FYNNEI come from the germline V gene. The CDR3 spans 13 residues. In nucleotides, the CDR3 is TGTGCCAGCAGTGCGGACACTAACACTGAAGCTTTCTTT. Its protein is CASSADTNTEAFF.

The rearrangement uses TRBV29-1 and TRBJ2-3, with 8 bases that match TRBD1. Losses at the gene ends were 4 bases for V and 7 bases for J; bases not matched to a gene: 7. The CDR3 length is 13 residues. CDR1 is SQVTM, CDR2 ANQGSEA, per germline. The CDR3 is CSVVRTGPNTQYF. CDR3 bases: TGCAGCGTTGTACGGACAGGGCCGAATACGCAGTATTTT.

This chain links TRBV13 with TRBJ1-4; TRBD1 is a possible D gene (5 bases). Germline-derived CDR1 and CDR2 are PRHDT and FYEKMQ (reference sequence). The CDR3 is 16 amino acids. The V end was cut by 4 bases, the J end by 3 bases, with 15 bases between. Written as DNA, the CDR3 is TGTGCCAGCAGCTCGGGGGGACTGGGAGCTAATGAAAAACTGTTTTTT. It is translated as CASSSGGLGANEKLFF.

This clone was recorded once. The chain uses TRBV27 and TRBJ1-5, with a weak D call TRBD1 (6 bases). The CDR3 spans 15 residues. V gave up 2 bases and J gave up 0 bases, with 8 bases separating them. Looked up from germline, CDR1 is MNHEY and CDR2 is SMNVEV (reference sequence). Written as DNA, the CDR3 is TGTGCCAGCAGTTTAACAGGGTATAGCAATCAGCCCCAGCATTTT. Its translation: CASSLTGYSNQPQHF.

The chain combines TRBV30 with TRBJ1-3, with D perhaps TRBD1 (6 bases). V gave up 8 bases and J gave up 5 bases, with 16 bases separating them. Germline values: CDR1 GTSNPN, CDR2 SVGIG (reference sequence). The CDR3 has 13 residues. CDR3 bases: TGTGCCGGTTCAACAGGGAGCAGAAACACCATATATTTT. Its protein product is CAGSTGSRNTIYF.

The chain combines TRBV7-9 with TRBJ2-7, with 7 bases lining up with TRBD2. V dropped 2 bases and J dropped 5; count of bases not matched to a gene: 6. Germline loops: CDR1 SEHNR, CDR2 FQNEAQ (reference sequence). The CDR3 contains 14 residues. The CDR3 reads CASSLSRETNEQYF. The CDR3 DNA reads TGTGCCAGCAGCTTATCGCGGGAGACGAACGAGCAGTACTTC.

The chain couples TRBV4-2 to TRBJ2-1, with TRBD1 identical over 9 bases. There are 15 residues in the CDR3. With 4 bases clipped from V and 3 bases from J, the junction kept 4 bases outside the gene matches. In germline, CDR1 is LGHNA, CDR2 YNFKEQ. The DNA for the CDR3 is TGTGCCAGCAGCCCCACAGGGGGCTACTACAATGAGCAGTTCTTC. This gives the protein CASSPTGGYYNEQFF.

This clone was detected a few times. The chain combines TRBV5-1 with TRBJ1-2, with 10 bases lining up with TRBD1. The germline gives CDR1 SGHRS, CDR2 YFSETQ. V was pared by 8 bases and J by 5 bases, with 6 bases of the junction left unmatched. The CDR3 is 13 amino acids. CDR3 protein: CASRQGADYGYTF. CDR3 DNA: TGCGCCAGTCGACAGGGGGCAGATTATGGCTACACCTTC.

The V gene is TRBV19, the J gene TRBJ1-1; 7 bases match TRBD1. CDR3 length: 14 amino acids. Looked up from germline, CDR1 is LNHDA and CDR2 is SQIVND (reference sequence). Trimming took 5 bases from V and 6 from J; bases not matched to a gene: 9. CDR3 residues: CASSPLDRESEAFF. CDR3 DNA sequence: TGTGCCAGTAGTCCTCTAGACAGGGAGTCTGAAGCTTTCTTT.